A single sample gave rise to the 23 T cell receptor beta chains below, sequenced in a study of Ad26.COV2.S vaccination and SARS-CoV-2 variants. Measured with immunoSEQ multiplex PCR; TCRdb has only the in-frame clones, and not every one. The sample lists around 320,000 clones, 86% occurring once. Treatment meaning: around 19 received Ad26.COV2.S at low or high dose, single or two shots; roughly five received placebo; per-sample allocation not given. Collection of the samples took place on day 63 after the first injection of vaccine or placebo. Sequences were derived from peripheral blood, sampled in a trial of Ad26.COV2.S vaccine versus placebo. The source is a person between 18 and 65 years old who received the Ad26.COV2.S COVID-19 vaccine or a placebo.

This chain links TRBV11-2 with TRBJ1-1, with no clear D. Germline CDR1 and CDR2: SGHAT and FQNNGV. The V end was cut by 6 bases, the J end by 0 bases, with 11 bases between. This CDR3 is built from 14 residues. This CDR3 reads CASRPRLMNTEAFF. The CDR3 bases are TGTGCCAGCAGGCCGCGACTCATGAACACTGAAGCTTTCTTT.

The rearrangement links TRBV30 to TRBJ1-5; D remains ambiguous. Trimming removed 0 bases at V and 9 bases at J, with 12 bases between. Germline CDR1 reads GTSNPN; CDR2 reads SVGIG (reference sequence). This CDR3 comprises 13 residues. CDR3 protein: CAWSVGPNRPQHF. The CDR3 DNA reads TGTGCCTGGAGTGTAGGTCCGAATAGGCCCCAGCATTTT.

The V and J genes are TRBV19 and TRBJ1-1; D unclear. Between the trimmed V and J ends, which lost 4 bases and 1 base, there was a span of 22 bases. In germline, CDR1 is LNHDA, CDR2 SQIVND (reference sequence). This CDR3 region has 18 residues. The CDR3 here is CASSTDPRVSWRNTEAFF. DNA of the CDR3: TGTGCCAGTAGTACGGACCCCCGGGTCTCATGGAGGAACACTGAAGCTTTCTTT.

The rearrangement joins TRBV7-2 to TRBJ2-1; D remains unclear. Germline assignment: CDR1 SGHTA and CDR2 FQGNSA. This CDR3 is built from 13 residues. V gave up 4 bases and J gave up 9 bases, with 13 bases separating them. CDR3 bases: TGTGCCAGCAGCTCGGGTTCTTACGGTGAGCAGTTCTTC. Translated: CASSSGSYGEQFF.

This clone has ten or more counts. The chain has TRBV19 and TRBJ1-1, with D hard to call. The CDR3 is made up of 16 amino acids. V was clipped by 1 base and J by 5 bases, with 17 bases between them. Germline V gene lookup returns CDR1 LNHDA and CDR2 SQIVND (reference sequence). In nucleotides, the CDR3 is TGTGCCAGTAGTATAGTAGCAGGTTACAGTGGAACTGAAGCTTTCTTT. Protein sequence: CASSIVAGYSGTEAFF. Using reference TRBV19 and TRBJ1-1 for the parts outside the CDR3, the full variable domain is DGGITQSPKYLFRKEGQNVTLSCEQNLNHDAMYWYRQDPGQGLRLIYYSQIVNDFQKGDIAEGYSVSREKKESFPLTVTSAQKNPTAFYLCASSIVAGYSGTEAFFGQGTRLTVV.

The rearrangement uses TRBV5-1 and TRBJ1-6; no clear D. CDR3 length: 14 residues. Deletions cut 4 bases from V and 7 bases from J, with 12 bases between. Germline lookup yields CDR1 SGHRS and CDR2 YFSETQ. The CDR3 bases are TGCGCCAGCAGCCAGCAGAGCCAAAATTCACCCCTCCACTTT. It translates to CASSQQSQNSPLHF. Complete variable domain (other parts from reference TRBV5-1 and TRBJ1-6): KAGVTQTPRYLIKTRGQQVTLSCSPISGHRSVSWYQQTPGQGLQFLFEYFSETQRNKGNFPGRFSGRQFSNSRSEMNVSTLELGDSALYLCASSQQSQNSPLHFGNGTRLTVT.

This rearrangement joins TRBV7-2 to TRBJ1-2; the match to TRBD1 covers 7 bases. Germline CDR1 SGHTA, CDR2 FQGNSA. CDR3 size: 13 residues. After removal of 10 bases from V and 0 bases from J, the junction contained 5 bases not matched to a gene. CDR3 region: CAITGDSNYGYTF. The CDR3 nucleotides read TGTGCCATAACAGGGGATTCTAACTATGGCTACACCTTC.

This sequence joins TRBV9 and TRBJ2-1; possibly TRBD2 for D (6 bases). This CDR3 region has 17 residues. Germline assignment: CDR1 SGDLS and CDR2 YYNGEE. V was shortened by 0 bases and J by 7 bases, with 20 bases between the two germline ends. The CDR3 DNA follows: TGTGCCAGCAGCGTAGCTACAGGAGGGCCGATCTGGAATGAGCAGTTCTTC. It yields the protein CASSVATGGPIWNEQFF.

The CDR3 DNA reads TGCGCCAGCAGCCAAGGGACAGGGGCAACCTACGAGCAGTACTTC. Encoded protein: CASSQGTGATYEQYF. The chain employs TRBV4-1 and TRBJ2-7, with 9 bases identical to TRBD1. With 1 base clipped from V and 2 bases from J, the junction kept 3 bases outside the gene matches. The CDR3 sequence is 15 residues long. CDR1 is MGHRA and CDR2 is YSYEKL in the germline V gene.

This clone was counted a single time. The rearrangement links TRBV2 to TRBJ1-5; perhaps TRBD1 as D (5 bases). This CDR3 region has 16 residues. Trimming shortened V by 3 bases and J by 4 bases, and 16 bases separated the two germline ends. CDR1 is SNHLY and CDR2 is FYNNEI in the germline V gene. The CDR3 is CASSDRGSELNQPQHF. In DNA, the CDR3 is TGTGCCAGCAGTGATAGGGGCAGTGAATTAAATCAGCCCCAGCATTTT.

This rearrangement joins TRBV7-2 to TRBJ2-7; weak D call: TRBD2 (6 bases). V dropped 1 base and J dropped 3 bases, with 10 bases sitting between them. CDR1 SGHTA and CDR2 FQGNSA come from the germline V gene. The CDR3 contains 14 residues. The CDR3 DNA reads TGTGCCAGCAGCTTAGATCCGGGGGTCTACGAGCAGTACTTC. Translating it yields CASSLDPGVYEQYF.

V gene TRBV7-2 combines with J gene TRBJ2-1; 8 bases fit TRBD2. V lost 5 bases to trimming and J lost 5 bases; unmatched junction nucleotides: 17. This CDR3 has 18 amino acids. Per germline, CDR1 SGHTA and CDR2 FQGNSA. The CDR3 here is CASSALMYSGVKDNEQFF. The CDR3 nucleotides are TGTGCCAGCAGCGCACTGATGTATAGCGGGGTAAAGGACAATGAGCAGTTCTTC.

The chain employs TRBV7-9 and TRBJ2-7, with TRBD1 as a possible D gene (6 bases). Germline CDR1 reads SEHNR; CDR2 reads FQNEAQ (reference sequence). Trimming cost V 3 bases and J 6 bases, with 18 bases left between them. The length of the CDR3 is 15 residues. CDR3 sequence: CASSLEDMGAGEQYF. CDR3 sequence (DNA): TGTGCCAGCAGCTTGGAGGACATGGGGGCTGGCGAGCAGTACTTC. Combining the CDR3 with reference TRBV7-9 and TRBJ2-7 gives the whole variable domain DTGVSQNPRHKITKRGQNVTFRCDPISEHNRLYWYRQTLGQGPEFLTYFQNEAQLEKSRLLSDRFSAERPKGSFSTLEIQRTEQGDSAMYLCASSLEDMGAGEQYFGPGTRLTVT.

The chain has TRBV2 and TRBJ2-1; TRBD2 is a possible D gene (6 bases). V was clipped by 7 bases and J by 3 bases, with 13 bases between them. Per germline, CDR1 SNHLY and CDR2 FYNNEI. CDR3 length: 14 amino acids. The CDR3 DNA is TGTGCCAGCACGGGGGAACACATCTACAATGAGCAGTTCTTC. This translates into CASTGEHIYNEQFF.

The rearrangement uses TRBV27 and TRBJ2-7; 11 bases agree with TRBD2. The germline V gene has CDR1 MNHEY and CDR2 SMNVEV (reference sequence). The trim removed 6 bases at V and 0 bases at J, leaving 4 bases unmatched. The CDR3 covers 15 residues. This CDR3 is CASSSSGGNSYEQYF. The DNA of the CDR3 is TGTGCCAGCAGCTCTAGCGGGGGGAACTCCTACGAGCAGTACTTC.

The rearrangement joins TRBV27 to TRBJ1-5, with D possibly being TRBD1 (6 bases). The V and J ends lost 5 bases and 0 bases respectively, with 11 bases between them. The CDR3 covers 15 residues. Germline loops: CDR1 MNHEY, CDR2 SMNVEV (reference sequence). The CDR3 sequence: CASSIDRYSNQPQHF. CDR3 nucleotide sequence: TGTGCCAGCAGTATAGACAGGTATAGCAATCAGCCCCAGCATTTT.

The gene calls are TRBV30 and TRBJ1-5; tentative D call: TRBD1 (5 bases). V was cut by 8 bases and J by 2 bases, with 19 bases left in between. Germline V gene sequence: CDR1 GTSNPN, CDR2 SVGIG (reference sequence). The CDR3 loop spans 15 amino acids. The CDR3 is CALQNRGWGNQPQHF. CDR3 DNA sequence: TGTGCCCTACAGAATCGGGGGTGGGGCAATCAGCCCCAGCATTTT.

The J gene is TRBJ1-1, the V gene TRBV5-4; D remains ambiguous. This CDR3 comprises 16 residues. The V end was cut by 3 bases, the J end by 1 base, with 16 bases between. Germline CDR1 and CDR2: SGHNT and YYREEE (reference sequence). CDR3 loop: CASSSLERRGNTEAFF. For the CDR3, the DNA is TGTGCCAGCAGCTCGCTCGAGCGGAGAGGGAACACTGAAGCTTTCTTT.

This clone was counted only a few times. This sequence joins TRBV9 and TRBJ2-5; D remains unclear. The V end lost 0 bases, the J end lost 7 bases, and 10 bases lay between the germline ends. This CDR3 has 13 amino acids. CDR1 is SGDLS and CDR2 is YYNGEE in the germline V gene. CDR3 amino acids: CASSVGAEGTQYF. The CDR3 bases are TGTGCCAGCAGCGTAGGGGCGGAAGGGACCCAGTACTTC.

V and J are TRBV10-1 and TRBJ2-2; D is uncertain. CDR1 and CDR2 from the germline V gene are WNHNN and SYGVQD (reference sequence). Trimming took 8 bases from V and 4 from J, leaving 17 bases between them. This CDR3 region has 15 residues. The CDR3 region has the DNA TGCGCCAGCGGACGGAATCAAGTTGGCACCGGGGAGCTGTTTTTT. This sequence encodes CASGRNQVGTGELFF.

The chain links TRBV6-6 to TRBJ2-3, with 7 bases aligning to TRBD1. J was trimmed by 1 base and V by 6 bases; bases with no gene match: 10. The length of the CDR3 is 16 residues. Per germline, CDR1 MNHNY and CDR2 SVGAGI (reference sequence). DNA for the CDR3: TGTGCCAGCAGCCTTGTAGGGGGCGGCCGCACAGATACGCAGTATTTT. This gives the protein CASSLVGGGRTDTQYF.

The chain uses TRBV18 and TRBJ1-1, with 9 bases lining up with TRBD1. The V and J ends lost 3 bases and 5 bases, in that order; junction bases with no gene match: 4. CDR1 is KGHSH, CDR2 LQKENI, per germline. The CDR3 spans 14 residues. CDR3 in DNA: TGTGCCAGCTCACCCAACAGGGGGCTAACTGAAGCTTTCTTT. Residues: CASSPNRGLTEAFF.

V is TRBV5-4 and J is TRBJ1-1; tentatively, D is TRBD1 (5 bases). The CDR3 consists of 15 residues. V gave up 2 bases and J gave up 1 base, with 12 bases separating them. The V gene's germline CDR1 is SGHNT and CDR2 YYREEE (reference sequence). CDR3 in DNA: TGTGCCAGCAGCTTCCTCGGGGCACCGAACACTGAAGCTTTCTTT. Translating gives CASSFLGAPNTEAFF.